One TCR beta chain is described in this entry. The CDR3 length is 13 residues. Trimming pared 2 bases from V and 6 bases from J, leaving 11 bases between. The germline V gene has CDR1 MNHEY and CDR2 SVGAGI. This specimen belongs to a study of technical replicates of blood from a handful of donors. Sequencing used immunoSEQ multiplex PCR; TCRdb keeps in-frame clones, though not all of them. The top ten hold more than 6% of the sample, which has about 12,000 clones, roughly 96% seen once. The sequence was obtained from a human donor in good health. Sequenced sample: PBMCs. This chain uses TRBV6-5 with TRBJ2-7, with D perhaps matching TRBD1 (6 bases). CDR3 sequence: CASSYRQVAEQYF. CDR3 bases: TGTGCCAGCAGTTACCGACAGGTGGCCGAGCAGTACTTC.